Detailed here is one TCR beta chain. Its antigen is still unknown. No quality values exist for individual bases; no much larger clone is one base distant. This entry comes from a study of T cell responses to AZD1222 COVID-19 vaccine (dated by TCRdb to the early 2020s). As for the study more broadly: TCR sequencing was performed for approximately 240 trial participants, of whom about 200 were given two doses of AZD1222 and around 25 were given two doses of MenACWY control vaccine. Trial participants were enrolled by age into 18-55, 56-69 and 70-plus year subgroups, with approximately 160, 26 and 62 TCR-sequenced participants respectively.

The study at large found these results: Conclusions about previously exposed vaccinees are limited because only six or seven AZD1222 recipients were SARS-CoV-2 seropositive at baseline. Participants were mostly white British and included more females than males, and it was suggested by the authors that clonal diversity may have been underestimated. After two AZD1222 doses, both the breadth and the depth of spike-specific TCRs were significantly higher than at day 0 and than in MenACWY recipients. The 56-69-year group was small, and its depth increase did not reach significance, likely because of low power. Nearly half of unique spike-specific TCRs reportedly recognized epitopes outside regions mutated in the B.1.351 and B.1.1.7 variants. CD4 TCRs associated with the vaccine covered the entire spike protein, and the dominant responses were in regions 160-218 and 743-854. Because no samples from the day 14 peak response were available, repertoires could be characterized only after the peak T cell response.

The CDR3 regions of human TCRbeta chains were analyzed by immunosequencing. From the authors' description of their analysis: TCRs in the repertoires were matched against a reference library of SARS-CoV-2-specific TCRs that had been generated with the MIRA antigen-specificity platform. Breadth was defined as the fraction of unique TCRs that were SARS-CoV-2-associated. Depth was defined as the fraction of total T cells that were SARS-CoV-2-associated. Using the MIRA data, each spike-specific TCR was assigned both to the spike region to which the TCR was reactive and to a CD4 or CD8 class. Log10-transformed breadth and depth values were compared by one-way ANOVA with Sidak's multiple comparisons tests. Not all clones reach the TCRdb copy of this immuneACCESS table, which keeps in-frame sequences only. Checked studies attribute under half of the gap to unresolved V genes and leave the rest unexplained. V and J calls and clone size are given by that table; D and trimming were obtained from the DNA. For this sample the table gives 90,000 to 150,000 clones, of which around 93% were detected only once. Over 7.5% of the sample is in the top ten clones.

The sample's time point label, decoded: about 28 days (+/-7) after the second vaccine dose. AZD1222 recipients whose second dose came at about 4 weeks and those whose second dose came at about 12 weeks were combined into one group, since spike-specific TCR depth and breadth did not differ between the two schedules. The vaccinee samples were drawn from two UK trials, COV001 and COV002, one of which was a single-blind randomized controlled phase 2/3 trial testing AZD1222 (ChAdOx1 nCoV-19) in healthy adults. For TCRbeta chain sequencing, PBMC samples were collected from trial participants at day 0 and at day 28 after the second dose. V and J lose 5 bases and 4 bases, and a span of 7 bases separates them. The CDR3 sequence holds 12 residues, the cysteine and phenylalanine included. The only DNA kept is the CDR3, 36 bases in frame from the first base.

This sample comprised peripheral blood, obtained 28 days after the second AZD1222 dose. This receptor chain uses TRBV12-3 or TRBV12-4 and TRBJ2-3, with TRBD1 perhaps the D gene, on 6 matching bases. The source of this sequence is an adult who received the AZD1222 COVID-19 vaccine. The encoded CDR3 is CASSRTADTQYF. The bases read TGTGCCAGCAGTCGGACAGCAGATACGCAGTATTTT.